A single T cell receptor (beta chain) is shown here with its context. Its cognate antigen is unknown. The data belong to a study of CD8+CD57+ T cells in acquired aplastic anemia. Study as a whole: Sorted cells (CD4+ and CD8+) yielded DNA amounts that averaged about 3.4 ug. General study findings and limits: Patients showed no significant difference from controls in CD8+ Simpson's diversity. In common between the patients and the controls were nearly 30 CD8+ CDR3 sequences.

Using genomic DNA as the template, TCR beta VDJ and CDR3 profiling was carried out. TCRdb ran MiXCR on the reads and lists one entry per CDR3 protein. The repertoire has more than 250,000 distinct CDR3 sequences, approximately 57% of them found once; the top ten carry 7% to 9%. Germline V gene sequence: CDR1 ENHRY, CDR2 SYGVKD. The V and J ends lost 1 base and 4 bases, in that order; junction bases with no gene match: 5. The CDR3 totals 16 residues. Material: sorted CD4+, CD8+, or CD8+CD57+ T cells (not recorded which) from PBMCs. V usage is TRBV10-3 and J usage is TRBJ1-5; TRBD1 matches 9 bases. The source is a human donor with severe aplastic anemia or a healthy control (not recorded which). The CDR3 region is CAISELAGTGNQPQHF. In nucleotides, the CDR3 is TGTGCCATCAGTGAGTTAGCCGGGACAGGGAATCAGCCCCAGCATTTT.